A single TCR beta chain is shown here with its context. These data come from a study of T cells in Graves' hyperthyroidism and ophthalmopathy. Amplified regions were TCR beta CDR3 sequences from RNA transcripts. First-round RT-PCR of the TCR CDR3 relied on the HTBI primer set. TCRdb re-called the multiplex PCR reads through MiXCR, storing one row per CDR3 protein. This sample has 530,000 or so distinct CDR3 sequences; approximately 25% occur once, and the top ten carry over 9%. Trimming left V 3 bases short and J 4 bases short, with 9 bases between. The CDR3 length is 14 residues. Germline V gives CDR1 KGHSH, CDR2 LQKENI.

The receptor comes from a woman in her twenties or thirties with Graves' ophthalmopathy. This chain joins TRBV18 and TRBJ2-2; D uncertain. Sequenced sample: blood. Here the CDR3 DNA reads TGTGCCAGCTCACCTCTCAGCCCCACCGGGGAGCTGTTTTTT. Translation gives CASSPLSPTGELFF.